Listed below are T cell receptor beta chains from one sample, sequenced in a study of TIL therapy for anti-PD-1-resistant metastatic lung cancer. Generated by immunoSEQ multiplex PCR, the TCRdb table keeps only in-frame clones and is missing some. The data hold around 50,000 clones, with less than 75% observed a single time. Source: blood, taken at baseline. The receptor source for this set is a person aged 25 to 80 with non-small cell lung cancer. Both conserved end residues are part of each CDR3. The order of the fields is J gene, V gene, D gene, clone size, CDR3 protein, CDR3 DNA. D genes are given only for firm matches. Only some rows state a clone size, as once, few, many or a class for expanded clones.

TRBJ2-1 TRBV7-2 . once CASSFGGNYNEQFF TGTGCCAGCAGCTTTGGGGGTAACTACAATGAGCAGTTCTTC
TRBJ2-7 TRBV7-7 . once CASSSGQFRYEQYF TGTGCCAGCAGCTCCGGACAGTTCCGCTACGAGCAGTACTTC
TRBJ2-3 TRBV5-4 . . CASSSSNGQDTQYF TGTGCCAGCAGCTCCTCGAACGGCCAGGATACGCAGTATTTT
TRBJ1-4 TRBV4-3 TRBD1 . CASSQPGQGAVHEKLFF TGCGCCAGCAGCCAGCCGGGACAGGGGGCCGTTCATGAAAAACTGTTTTTT
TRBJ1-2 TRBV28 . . CASSSFTGYGYTF TGTGCCAGCAGTTCCTTCACCGGCTATGGCTACACCTTC
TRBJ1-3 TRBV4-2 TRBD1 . CASSQPGQGYTIYF TGTGCCAGCAGCCAACCGGGACAGGGCTACACCATATATTTT
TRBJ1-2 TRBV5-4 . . CASSLGGYGYTF TGTGCCAGCAGCTTAGGGGGGTATGGCTACACCTTC
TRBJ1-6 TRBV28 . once CASWGESSPLHF TGTGCCAGCTGGGGAGAATCATCACCCCTCCACTTT
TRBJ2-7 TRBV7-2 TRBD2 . CASSLRAAGGVYEQYF TGTGCCAGCAGCTTACGCGCGGCGGGGGGTGTCTACGAGCAGTACTTC
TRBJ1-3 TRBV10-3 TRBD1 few CAISEFSGGGGNTIYF TGTGCCATCAGTGAGTTCTCAGGGGGCGGTGGAAACACCATATATTTT
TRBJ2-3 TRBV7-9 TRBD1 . CASSLVRQGSGTDTQYF TGTGCCAGCAGCTTAGTCAGACAGGGGTCGGGCACAGATACGCAGTATTTT
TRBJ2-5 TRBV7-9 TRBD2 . CASSSTPSGQETQYF TGTGCCAGCAGCTCGACCCCTAGCGGCCAAGAGACCCAGTACTTC
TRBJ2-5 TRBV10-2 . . CASSTRDSLQETQYF TGCGCCAGCAGTACCCGGGACTCTTTACAAGAGACCCAGTACTTC
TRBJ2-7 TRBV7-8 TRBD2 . CASSYKREGIYEQYF TGTGCCAGCAGCTACAAGCGGGAAGGGATATACGAGCAGTACTTC
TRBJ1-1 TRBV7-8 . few CASSLVRTTEAFF TGTGCCAGCAGCTTAGTGAGGACCACTGAAGCTTTCTTT
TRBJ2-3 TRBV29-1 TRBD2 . CSVEELAGVTDTQYF TGCAGCGTTGAAGAATTAGCGGGGGTCACAGATACGCAGTATTTT
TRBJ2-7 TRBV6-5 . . CASSYKGHSYEQYF TGTGCCAGCAGTTACAAGGGCCATTCCTACGAGCAGTACTTC
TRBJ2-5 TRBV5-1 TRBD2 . CASSLFPAGGQETQYF TGCGCCAGCAGCTTGTTCCCAGCGGGGGGGCAAGAGACCCAGTACTTC
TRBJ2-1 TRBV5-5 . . CASSATRGLHEQFF TGTGCCAGCAGCGCTACTCGGGGGTTGCATGAGCAGTTCTTC
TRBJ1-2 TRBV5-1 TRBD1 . CASSHGGTGTNYGYTF TGCGCCAGCAGCCATGGGGGGACAGGGACTAACTATGGCTACACCTTC
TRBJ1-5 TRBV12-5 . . CASGPFEGGAQHF TGTGCTAGTGGTCCTTTCGAGGGAGGGGCCCAGCATTTT
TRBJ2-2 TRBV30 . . CAWGTNTGELFF TGTGCCTGGGGGACAAACACCGGGGAGCTGTTTTTT
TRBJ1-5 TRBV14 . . CASSQDPRVYSNQPQHF TGTGCCAGCAGCCAAGACCCCAGGGTTTATAGCAATCAGCCCCAGCATTTT
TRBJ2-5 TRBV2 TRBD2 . CASRASGSEGETQYF TGTGCCAGCAGGGCTAGCGGGAGTGAGGGAGAGACCCAGTACTTC
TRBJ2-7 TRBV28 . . CASSLQGLSLYEQYF TGTGCCAGCAGTTTACAGGGACTGAGTCTCTACGAGCAGTACTTC
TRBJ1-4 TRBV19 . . CASRLGGGFGEKLFF TGTGCCAGTAGACTAGGAGGGGGATTTGGTGAAAAACTGTTTTTT
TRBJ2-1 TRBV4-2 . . CASSQPGSGNEQFF TGTGCCAGCAGCCAACCGGGGTCGGGGAATGAGCAGTTCTTC
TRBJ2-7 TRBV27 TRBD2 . CASSSGLAAYEQYF TGTGCCAGCAGCTCGGGACTAGCGGCCTACGAGCAGTACTTC
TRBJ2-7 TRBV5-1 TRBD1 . CASSLATDRARSYEQYF TGCGCCAGCAGCTTGGCAACCGACAGGGCTAGGTCCTACGAGCAGTACTTC
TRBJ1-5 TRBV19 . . CASSIGGNQPQHF TGTGCCAGTAGTATAGGGGGCAATCAGCCCCAGCATTTT
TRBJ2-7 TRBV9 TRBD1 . CASSVMTGPYEQYF TGTGCCAGCAGCGTCATGACAGGGCCCTACGAGCAGTACTTC